A single sample gave rise to the 21 T cell receptor beta chains below, sequenced in a study of PD-1 blockade in classical Hodgkin lymphoma (dated by TCRdb to 2020 to 2022). The sample's time point, from its label and the paper: cycle 1 day 1 (C1D1), immediately before nivolumab initiation. All trial patients had relapsed after autologous stem cell transplantation, with cohorts A, B and C differing in prior brentuximab vedotin exposure. Libraries were built with the immunoSEQ multiplex PCR assay. The table was pulled from immuneACCESS by TCRdb, which kept in-frame rearrangements only. Such tables lose some clones; where checked, under half of the loss comes from unresolved V genes, and the rest has no known cause. The sample has fewer than 55,000 clones on record, roughly 86% of them singletons. Roughly 9.7% of the sample belongs to the ten largest clones. The sample was peripheral blood mononuclear cells (PBMCs), taken at baseline. The receptors originated from a human donor with classical Hodgkin lymphoma.

The chain combines TRBV5-1 with TRBJ2-3; D is tentatively TRBD1 or TRBD2 (5 bases each). This CDR3 region has 16 residues. The V end lost 1 base, the J end lost 0 bases, and 12 bases lay between the germline ends. Germline lookup yields CDR1 SGHRS and CDR2 YFSETQ. The CDR3 here is CASSLKGPKSTDTQYF. The CDR3, as DNA: TGCGCCAGCAGCTTGAAGGGACCGAAGAGCACAGATACGCAGTATTTT.

This chain connects TRBV28 to TRBJ2-1; 8 nucleotides match TRBD1. V lost 3 bases, J lost 3 bases, and 10 bases stayed unmatched. The CDR3 length is 17 residues. The V gene's germline CDR1 is MDHEN and CDR2 SYDVKM. The CDR3: CASSFNPGTGNYNEQFF. The CDR3 nucleotides read TGTGCCAGCAGTTTTAACCCAGGGACAGGTAACTACAATGAGCAGTTCTTC.

This clone has just one count. The chain links TRBV27 to TRBJ2-3; maybe TRBD2 (6 bases). The V end was cut by 3 bases, the J end by 4 bases, with 8 bases between. Germline V gene lookup returns CDR1 MNHEY and CDR2 SMNVEV (reference sequence). The CDR3 has 13 amino acids. CDR3 loop: CASSFGSPDTQYF. DNA of the CDR3: TGTGCCAGCAGTTTCGGGAGCCCAGATACGCAGTATTTT.

The chain joins TRBV28 to TRBJ1-1, with 9 bases identical to TRBD1. The CDR3 has 14 residues. Germline-derived CDR1 and CDR2 are MDHEN and SYDVKM. Unmatched junction bases numbered 3, after V lost 4 bases and J lost 3 bases. Here the CDR3 reads CASSSYRGHTEAFF. For the CDR3, the DNA is TGTGCCAGCAGTTCCTACAGGGGGCACACTGAAGCTTTCTTT.

The chain joins TRBV4-1 to TRBJ1-2, with D unclear. The CDR3 loop spans 13 amino acids. The germline CDR1 and CDR2 sequences are MGHRA and YSYEKL. Trimming stripped 0 bases from V and 0 bases from J, with 2 bases between. The CDR3 protein is CASSQDSNYGYTF. In DNA, the CDR3 is TGCGCCAGCAGCCAAGACTCTAACTATGGCTACACCTTC.

This clone was observed once. The chain carries TRBV11-2 and TRBJ2-7; D is uncertain. The CDR3 runs to 11 residues. From germline, CDR1 is SGHAT and CDR2 FQNNGV. Trimming stripped 5 bases from V and 3 bases from J, with 5 bases between. The CDR3 region has the DNA TGTGCCAGCAGCCACATCTACGAGCAGTACTTC. The encoded protein is CASSHIYEQYF. Complete variable domain (other parts from reference TRBV11-2 and TRBJ2-7): EAGVAQSPRYKIIEKRQSVAFWCNPISGHATLYWYQQILGQGPKLLIQFQNNGVVDDSQLPKDRFSAERLKGVDSTLKIQPAKLEDSAVYLCASSHIYEQYFGPGTRLTVT.

This clone appeared once. The chain has TRBV2 and TRBJ1-5; 7 bases map to TRBD1. Trimming took 6 bases from V and 3 from J; bases not matched to a gene: 5. Germline assignment: CDR1 SNHLY and CDR2 FYNNEI. The CDR3 spans 14 residues. CDR3 in DNA: TGTGCCAGCAGGCCTGGGACAGTCAATCAGCCCCAGCATTTT. Encoded protein: CASRPGTVNQPQHF.

There are a few counts of this clone. This chain joins TRBV9 and TRBJ1-5, with D hard to call. Germline lookup yields CDR1 SGDLS and CDR2 YYNGEE. CDR3 length: 14 amino acids. Trimming cost V 0 bases and J 4 bases, with 8 bases left between them. The CDR3 sequence: CASSVGGQNQPQHF. The DNA of the CDR3 is TGTGCCAGCAGCGTAGGAGGGCAGAATCAGCCCCAGCATTTT.

The count of this clone is one. The rearrangement uses TRBV18 and TRBJ1-1; weak D call: TRBD1 (5 bases). The germline V gene has CDR1 KGHSH and CDR2 LQKENI. Trimming removed 2 bases from V and 0 bases from J, with 16 bases in between. The CDR3 extends over 17 amino acids. The CDR3 reads CASSPGTGPTMNTEAFF. DNA for the CDR3: TGTGCCAGCTCACCAGGAACAGGACCTACCATGAACACTGAAGCTTTCTTT.

This chain uses TRBV9 with TRBJ1-3; D is unclear. Germline V gene lookup returns CDR1 SGDLS and CDR2 YYNGEE. The germline V and J ends were trimmed by 0 bases and 1 base, with 8 bases remaining between them. This CDR3 has 15 amino acids. The CDR3 loop is CASSVAGLSGNTIYF. The CDR3 nucleotides read TGTGCCAGCAGCGTAGCCGGGCTGTCTGGAAACACCATATATTTT.

This clone was seen a handful of times. V usage is TRBV7-2 and J usage is TRBJ2-3, with 8 bases matching TRBD2. The CDR3 has 18 residues. Trimming took 1 base from V and 2 from J; bases not matched to a gene: 11. Germline CDR1 is SGHTA and CDR2 is FQGNSA. The CDR3 region has the DNA TGTGCCAGCAGCTTAGTAGGTTACGGCGGGGGGAACACAGATACGCAGTATTTT. Its protein is CASSLVGYGGGNTDTQYF.

V and J are TRBV18 and TRBJ1-2; 10 bases are shared with TRBD1. V shed 1 base, J shed 8 bases, and the junction held 25 bases outside the gene matches. The germline V gene encodes CDR1 KGHSH and CDR2 LQKENI. This CDR3 has 21 residues. CDR3 sequence reads: CASSPRLGQTHPDRGKRGYTF. The CDR3 nucleotides are TGTGCCAGCTCACCACGTCTGGGGCAAACCCACCCGGACAGGGGGAAGAGGGGCTACACCTTC. Filled out from reference TRBV18 and TRBJ1-2, the complete variable domain reads NAGVMQNPRHLVRRRGQEARLRCSPMKGHSHVYWYRQLPEEGLKFMVYLQKENIIDESGMPKERFSAEFPKEGPSILRIQQVVRGDSAAYFCASSPRLGQTHPDRGKRGYTFGSGTRLTVV.

The chain is built from TRBV5-1 and TRBJ1-3; D unclear. V lost 3 bases, J lost 4 bases, and 8 bases lay in between. The CDR3 is 13 amino acids. Germline V gene sequence: CDR1 SGHRS, CDR2 YFSETQ. The CDR3 sequence is CASSSGEGNTIYF. The CDR3 DNA sequence: TGCGCCAGCAGCTCTGGGGAGGGAAACACCATATATTTT.

The chain links TRBV27 to TRBJ2-3; 8 bases match TRBD2. This CDR3 is 17 amino acids long. The germline V gene encodes CDR1 MNHEY and CDR2 SMNVEV (reference sequence). Trimming cost V 4 bases and J 0 bases; bases outside gene matches: 9. This CDR3 reads CASSSLNRGRSTDTQYF. The DNA for the CDR3 is TGTGCCAGCAGTTCCCTCAATCGCGGGAGGAGCACAGATACGCAGTATTTT.

This chain links TRBV14 with TRBJ1-2; D not certain. V was shortened by 6 bases and J by 4 bases, with 18 bases between the two germline ends. This CDR3 is built from 15 residues. The V gene's germline CDR1 is SGHDN and CDR2 FVKESK. The chain's CDR3 is CASSRVGDWGYGYTF. CDR3 sequence (DNA): TGTGCCAGCAGTCGAGTCGGGGATTGGGGCTATGGCTACACCTTC.

V usage is TRBV28 and J usage is TRBJ1-1, with TRBD1 matching 8 bases. The germline V gene has CDR1 MDHEN and CDR2 SYDVKM. This CDR3 spans 15 amino acids. The V segment lost 5 bases and the J segment 5 bases; nucleotides outside the gene matches: 10. CDR3 amino acids: CASSVAGGRYTEAFF. The CDR3 DNA is TGTGCCAGCAGTGTGGCAGGGGGCAGGTATACTGAAGCTTTCTTT.

This rearrangement joins TRBV28 to TRBJ2-2, with unresolved D. The CDR3 loop spans 19 amino acids. Trimming cost V 8 bases and J 0 bases, with 25 bases left between them. Germline V CDR1 and CDR2: MDHEN, SYDVKM. This CDR3 is CASPLRRDGRFANTGELFF. The CDR3 bases are TGTGCCAGCCCACTGCGACGCGACGGAAGATTCGCGAACACCGGGGAGCTGTTTTTT.

The chain combines TRBV9 with TRBJ2-1, with TRBD2 matching 8 bases. The length of the CDR3 is 16 residues. V was pared by 3 bases and J by 8 bases, with 13 bases of the junction left unmatched. Germline lookup yields CDR1 SGDLS and CDR2 YYNGEE. CDR3 DNA: TGTGCCAGCAGCGCCCACCCCGGGGGGGGTATGGATGAGCAGTTCTTC. This codes for CASSAHPGGGMDEQFF.

The chain links TRBV5-1 to TRBJ2-7; D uncertain. The V gene lost 0 bases and the J gene lost 2 bases, with 12 bases spanning the gap. Looked up from germline, CDR1 is SGHRS and CDR2 is YFSETQ. This CDR3 is 15 amino acids long. The CDR3 protein is CASSLEPSSTYEQYF. The CDR3 DNA sequence: TGCGCCAGCAGCTTGGAACCCTCGTCTACCTACGAGCAGTACTTC.

The rearrangement joins TRBV5-6 to TRBJ1-1; 9 bases match TRBD1. V lost 5 bases and J lost 1; bases outside the gene matches: 9. Germline V gene lookup returns CDR1 SGHDT and CDR2 YYEEEE. The CDR3 contains 16 residues. This CDR3 is CASRLRAGQGNTEAFF. The CDR3 DNA sequence: TGTGCCAGCAGGCTTCGTGCGGGACAGGGGAACACTGAAGCTTTCTTT.

By its share, this clone is medium-sized. Distinct nucleotide sequences in the sample also encode this CDR3. The J gene is TRBJ2-5, the V gene TRBV4-1; weak D call: TRBD1 (6 bases). V shed 0 bases and J shed 5 bases, with 13 bases lying between them. This CDR3 has 15 residues. CDR1 and CDR2 (germline): MGHRA, YSYEKL. The CDR3 region has the DNA TGCGCCAGCAGCCAAGACCCAGGGGCGTGGGAGACCCAGTACTTC. This translates into CASSQDPGAWETQYF.